The entry that follows covers one T cell receptor beta chain sequence. Its antigen remains unknown. This sample is drawn from a study of T cell responses to AZD1222 COVID-19 vaccine. Study-level background: Pooling covered second doses at about 4 or about 12 weeks.

Findings and caveats of the study: In the spike-specific TCR repertoire, nearly half reportedly target unmutated variant regions. Just a handful of AZD1222 recipients tested seropositive at baseline. Sampled repertoires all dated from after the peak T cell response.

TCRdb's table, derived via immunoSEQ multiplex PCR, lists solely in-frame clones and lacks some. The data show about 110,000 clones, more than 75% seen once. The V end was cut by 7 bases, the J end by 4 bases, with 14 bases between. This CDR3 contains 13 residues. Sequences were derived from peripheral blood, sampled on day 0 of AZD1222 vaccination. This sequence was found in an adult in good health. The chain has TRBV12-3 or TRBV12-4 and TRBJ2-7, with unresolved D. The CDR3 coding sequence is TGTGCCAGCACCTTGGGGTCTCAATACGAGCAGTACTTC. Translated: CASTLGSQYEQYF.